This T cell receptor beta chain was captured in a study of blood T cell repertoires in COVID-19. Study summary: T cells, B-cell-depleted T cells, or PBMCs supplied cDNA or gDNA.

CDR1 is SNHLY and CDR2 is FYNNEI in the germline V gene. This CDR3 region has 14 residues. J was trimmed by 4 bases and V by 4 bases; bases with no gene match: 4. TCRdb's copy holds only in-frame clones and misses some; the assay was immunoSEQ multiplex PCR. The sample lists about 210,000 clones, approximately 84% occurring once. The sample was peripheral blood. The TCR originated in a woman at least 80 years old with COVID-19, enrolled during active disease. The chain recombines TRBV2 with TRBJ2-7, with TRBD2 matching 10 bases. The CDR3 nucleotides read TGTGCCAGCAGTGGGGGACTAGCGCCTTACGAGCAGTACTTC. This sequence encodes CASSGGLAPYEQYF. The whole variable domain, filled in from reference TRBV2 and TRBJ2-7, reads EPEVTQTPSHQVTQMGQEVILRCVPISNHLYFYWYRQILGQKVEFLVSFYNNEISEKSEIFDDQFSVERPDGSNFTLKIRSTKLEDSAMYFCASSGGLAPYEQYFGPGTRLTVT.